The 18 T cell receptor beta chains below all came from one sample that was sequenced in a study of blood T cell repertoires in COVID-19. TCRdb's copy holds only in-frame clones and misses some; the assay was immunoSEQ multiplex PCR. Altogether just over 650,000 clones are present, 75% to 90% being singletons, with the ten largest covering roughly 0.26%. The material sequenced was peripheral blood. The source of these receptors is a woman aged 18-29 years with acute or convalescent COVID-19.

This clone was counted once. The chain employs TRBV5-1 and TRBJ2-2; 8 nucleotides align to TRBD2. CDR1 SGHRS and CDR2 YFSETQ come from the germline V gene. V was pared by 2 bases and J by 6 bases, with 6 bases of the junction left unmatched. The CDR3 is 15 residues long. CDR3 DNA: TGCGCCAGCAGCTTCGGCGGGGGGTCCTCCGGGGAGCTGTTTTTT. Protein sequence: CASSFGGGSSGELFF.

This chain uses TRBV27 with TRBJ2-7; D is possibly TRBD1 (6 bases). This CDR3 region has 11 residues. Between the trimmed V and J ends, which lost 6 bases and 6 bases, there was a span of 9 bases. Germline lookup yields CDR1 MNHEY and CDR2 SMNVEV (reference sequence). This CDR3 reads CASRGTREQYF. The CDR3 bases are TGTGCCAGCAGGGGGACACGCGAGCAGTACTTC.

The CDR3 sequence: CASSVETAVGGNIQYF. DNA for the CDR3: TGTGCCAGCAGCGTAGAGACGGCGGTTGGCGGAAACATTCAGTACTTC. V usage is TRBV9 and J usage is TRBJ2-4; D gene unclear. The CDR3 spans 16 residues. V dropped 0 bases and J dropped 6 bases, with 16 bases sitting between them. Germline lookup yields CDR1 SGDLS and CDR2 YYNGEE.

The gene calls are TRBV6-5 and TRBJ2-7; D is possibly TRBD1 (6 bases). This CDR3 spans 14 amino acids. Germline CDR1 is MNHEY and CDR2 is SVGAGI. The V and J ends lost 6 bases and 3 bases respectively, with 15 bases between them. CDR3 sequence reads: CASSGLTGIYEQYF. CDR3 coding DNA: TGTGCCAGCAGCGGACTGACAGGCATCTACGAGCAGTACTTC.

The V and J genes are TRBV2 and TRBJ1-1, with unresolved D. Germline V CDR1 and CDR2: SNHLY, FYNNEI. This CDR3 contains 14 residues. V was pared by 6 bases and J by 1 base, with 12 bases between. The CDR3 here is CASRKRSGNTEAFF. In nucleotides, the CDR3 is TGTGCCAGCAGGAAGAGATCAGGGAACACTGAAGCTTTCTTT.

This clone occurred a few times. The V call is TRBV9, the J call TRBJ1-2; 7 nucleotides align to TRBD1. The CDR3 runs 15 residues. After removal of 0 bases from V and 6 bases from J, the junction contained 8 bases not matched to a gene. Germline lookup yields CDR1 SGDLS and CDR2 YYNGEE. Here the CDR3 DNA reads TGTGCCAGCAGCGTAGGAAGGGGGCTCTATGATGGCTACACCTTC. Translating gives CASSVGRGLYDGYTF.

The chain has TRBV14 and TRBJ1-4, with a tentative D call TRBD1 (5 bases). Germline V gene data show CDR1 as SGHDN and CDR2 as FVKESK. CDR3 length: 13 amino acids. Between the trimmed V and J ends, which lost 0 bases and 8 bases, there was a span of 7 bases. The CDR3 here is CASSQDQGEKLFF. In nucleotides, the CDR3 is TGTGCCAGCAGCCAAGATCAGGGAGAAAAACTGTTTTTT. Looking up the rest from reference TRBV14 and TRBJ1-4 gives the full variable domain: EAGVTQFPSHSVIEKGQTVTLRCDPISGHDNLYWYRRVMGKEIKFLLHFVKESKQDESGMPNNRFLAERTGGTYSTLKVQPAELEDSGVYFCASSQDQGEKLFFGSGTQLSVL.

The rearrangement joins TRBV12-3 or TRBV12-4 to TRBJ1-3; TRBD1 might be the D (5 bases). Trimming shortened V by 8 bases and J by 3 bases, and 11 bases separated the two germline ends. The length of the CDR3 is 13 residues. CDR3 DNA sequence: TGTGCCAGCCAAAACGGGGGTGGAAACACCATATATTTT. The encoded protein is CASQNGGGNTIYF.

V is TRBV27 and J is TRBJ2-7; a weak D match, TRBD2 (6 bases). The ends were cut back, 3 bases at V and 8 bases at J, with 11 bases in the middle. Germline-derived CDR1 and CDR2 are MNHEY and SMNVEV (reference sequence). This CDR3 region has 12 residues. The CDR3 region is CASSFPGSQQYF. The DNA for the CDR3 is TGTGCCAGCAGTTTCCCCGGGAGTCAGCAGTACTTC.

V and J are TRBV28 and TRBJ1-2; no firm D call. V lost 4 bases and J 5 bases, leaving 8 bases between the germline ends. Germline V gene lookup returns CDR1 MDHEN and CDR2 SYDVKM. The CDR3 runs 12 residues. The CDR3 spells CASSSPRYGYTF. CDR3 bases: TGTGCCAGCAGTTCCCCCCGGTATGGCTACACCTTC.

This sequence joins TRBV11-2 and TRBJ2-1; D might be TRBD1 (5 bases). V was pared by 0 bases and J by 2 bases, with 14 bases between. In germline, CDR1 is SGHAT, CDR2 FQNNGV. This CDR3 spans 17 amino acids. The DNA of the CDR3 is TGTGCCAGCAGCTTAGATAGGGGCAGGGCAACCTACAATGAGCAGTTCTTC. Amino acid sequence: CASSLDRGRATYNEQFF.

V usage is TRBV6-5 and J usage is TRBJ1-1, with 7 nucleotides matching TRBD1. This CDR3 contains 16 residues. Germline CDR1 and CDR2: MNHEY and SVGAGI. Trimming took 2 bases from V and 10 from J; bases not matched to a gene: 16. DNA for the CDR3: TGTGCCAGCAGTTACAGTTTTCAGGGGGGCTCGATGGGAGCTTTCTTT. It specifies CASSYSFQGGSMGAFF.

The chain carries TRBV28 and TRBJ2-7; maybe TRBD1 (8 bases). This CDR3 spans 16 amino acids. Deletions cut 6 bases from V and 5 bases from J, with 23 bases between. In germline, CDR1 is MDHEN, CDR2 SYDVKM. CDR3 sequence: CASSSSGLTGVHEQYF. The CDR3 region has the DNA TGTGCCAGCAGCTCTAGCGGATTGACAGGGGTACACGAGCAGTACTTC.

The V and J genes are TRBV6-5 and TRBJ2-1; 7 positions match TRBD2. Trimming took 7 bases from V and 16 from J; bases not matched to a gene: 16. The CDR3 spans 13 residues. Germline V lookup: CDR1 MNHEY, CDR2 SVGAGI. DNA for the CDR3: TGTGCCAGCACAAGGGAGGGCGGGTCTAGCTATTTCTTC. Its translation: CASTREGGSSYFF.

The J gene is TRBJ2-2, the V gene TRBV9; D may be TRBD1 (6 bases). The CDR3 has 17 amino acids. Deletions cut 4 bases from V and 1 base from J, with 17 bases between. Germline V gives CDR1 SGDLS, CDR2 YYNGEE. The CDR3 DNA follows: TGTGCCAGCAGCCCAGGGCCGACAGGAATGAACACCGGGGAGCTGTTTTTT. It codes for CASSPGPTGMNTGELFF.

The rearrangement joins TRBV25-1 to TRBJ2-2; D gene ambiguous. This CDR3 spans 15 amino acids. Germline V gene lookup returns CDR1 MGHDK and CDR2 SYGVNS. The germline V and J ends were trimmed by 1 base and 6 bases, with 12 bases remaining between them. The CDR3 DNA sequence: TGTGCCAGCAGTGAATGGATGGAGTTGCCCGGGGAGCTGTTTTTT. It encodes CASSEWMELPGELFF. The variable domain in full, with the rest retrieved from reference TRBV25-1 and TRBJ2-2, is EADIYQTPRYLVIGTGKKITLECSQTMGHDKMYWYQQDPGMELHLIHYSYGVNSTEKGDLSSESTVSRIRTEHFPLTLESARPSHTSQYLCASSEWMELPGELFFGEGSRLTVL.

The chain employs TRBV18 and TRBJ1-6; no clear D gene. The CDR3 contains 15 residues. V dropped 0 bases and J dropped 7 bases, with 10 bases sitting between them. Germline values: CDR1 KGHSH, CDR2 LQKENI. CDR3 protein: CASSPPLLTNSPLHF. CDR3 sequence (DNA): TGTGCCAGCTCACCACCTCTGCTAACCAATTCACCCCTCCACTTT.

This chain joins TRBV5-4 and TRBJ2-3, with TRBD2 as a possible D gene (7 bases). The CDR3 covers 16 residues. The ends were cut back, 0 bases at V and 5 bases at J, with 16 bases in the middle. Germline CDR1 reads SGHNT; CDR2 reads YYREEE (reference sequence). Here the CDR3 DNA reads TGTGCCAGCAGCTTGGTGTGGGGGGGCCAGAAAGATACGCAGTATTTT. Translated: CASSLVWGGQKDTQYF.